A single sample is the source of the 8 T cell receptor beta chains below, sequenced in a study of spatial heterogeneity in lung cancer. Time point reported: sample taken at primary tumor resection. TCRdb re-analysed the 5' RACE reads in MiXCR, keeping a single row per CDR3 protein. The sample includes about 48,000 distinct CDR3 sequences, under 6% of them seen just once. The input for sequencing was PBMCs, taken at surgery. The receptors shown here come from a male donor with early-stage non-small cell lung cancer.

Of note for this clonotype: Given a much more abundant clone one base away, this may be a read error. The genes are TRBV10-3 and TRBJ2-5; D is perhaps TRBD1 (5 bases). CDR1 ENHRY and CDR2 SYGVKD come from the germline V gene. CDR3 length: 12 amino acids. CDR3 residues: CPISEGEQTQYF. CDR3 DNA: TGTCCCATCAGTGAAGGGGAACAGACCCAGTACTTC.

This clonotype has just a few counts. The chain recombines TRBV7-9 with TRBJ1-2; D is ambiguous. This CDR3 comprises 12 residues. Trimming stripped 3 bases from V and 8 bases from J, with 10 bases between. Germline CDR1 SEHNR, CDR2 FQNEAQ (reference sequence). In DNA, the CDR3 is TGTGCCAGCAGCTTTGGGGAATTCGGCTACACCTTC. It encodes CASSFGEFGYTF.

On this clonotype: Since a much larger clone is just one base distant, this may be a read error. The chain's CDR3 is CASSLQTGGNIIYF. CDR3 nucleotide sequence: TGCGCCAGCAGCTTACAGACAGGCGGAAACATCATATATTTT. The V call is TRBV4-1, the J call TRBJ1-3; D is perhaps TRBD1 (6 bases). Germline V gene lookup returns CDR1 MGHRA and CDR2 YSYEKL. The CDR3 extends over 14 amino acids.

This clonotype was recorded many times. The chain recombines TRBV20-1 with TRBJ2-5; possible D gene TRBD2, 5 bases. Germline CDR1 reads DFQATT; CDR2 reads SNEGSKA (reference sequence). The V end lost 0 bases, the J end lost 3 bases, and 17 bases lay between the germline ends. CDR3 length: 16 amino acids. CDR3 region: CSARDRASPSEETQYF. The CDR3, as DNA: TGCAGTGCTAGAGATAGGGCTAGCCCCTCTGAAGAGACCCAGTACTTC.

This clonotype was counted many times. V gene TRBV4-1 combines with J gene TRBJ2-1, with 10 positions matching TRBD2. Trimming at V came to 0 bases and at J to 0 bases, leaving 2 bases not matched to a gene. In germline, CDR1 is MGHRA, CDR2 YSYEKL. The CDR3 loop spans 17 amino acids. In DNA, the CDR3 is TGCGCCAGCAGCCAAGAAATAGCGGGAGGCTCCTACAATGAGCAGTTCTTC. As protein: CASSQEIAGGSYNEQFF.

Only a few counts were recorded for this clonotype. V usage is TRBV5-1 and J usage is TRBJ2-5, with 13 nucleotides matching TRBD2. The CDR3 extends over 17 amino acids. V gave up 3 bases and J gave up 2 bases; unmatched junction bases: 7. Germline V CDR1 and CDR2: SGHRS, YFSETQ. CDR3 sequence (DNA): TGCGCCAGCAGCTCGGGACTAGCGGGGACTCTACAAGAGACCCAGTACTTC. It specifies CASSSGLAGTLQETQYF. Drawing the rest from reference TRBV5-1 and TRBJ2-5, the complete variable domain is KAGVTQTPRYLIKTRGQQVTLSCSPISGHRSVSWYQQTPGQGLQFLFEYFSETQRNKGNFPGRFSGRQFSNSRSEMNVSTLELGDSALYLCASSSGLAGTLQETQYFGPGTRLLVL.

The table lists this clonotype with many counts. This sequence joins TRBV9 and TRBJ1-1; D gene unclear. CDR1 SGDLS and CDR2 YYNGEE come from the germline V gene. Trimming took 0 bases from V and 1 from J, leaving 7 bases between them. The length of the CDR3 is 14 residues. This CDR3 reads CASSVAGSNTEAFF. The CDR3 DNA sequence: TGTGCCAGCAGCGTAGCAGGATCGAACACTGAAGCTTTCTTT.

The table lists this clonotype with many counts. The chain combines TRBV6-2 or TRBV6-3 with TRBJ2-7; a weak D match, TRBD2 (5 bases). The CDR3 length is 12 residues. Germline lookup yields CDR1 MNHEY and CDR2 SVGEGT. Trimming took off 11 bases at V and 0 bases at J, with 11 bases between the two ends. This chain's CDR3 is CAGTGNSYEQYF. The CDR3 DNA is TGTGCCGGAACCGGGAACTCCTACGAGCAGTACTTC.